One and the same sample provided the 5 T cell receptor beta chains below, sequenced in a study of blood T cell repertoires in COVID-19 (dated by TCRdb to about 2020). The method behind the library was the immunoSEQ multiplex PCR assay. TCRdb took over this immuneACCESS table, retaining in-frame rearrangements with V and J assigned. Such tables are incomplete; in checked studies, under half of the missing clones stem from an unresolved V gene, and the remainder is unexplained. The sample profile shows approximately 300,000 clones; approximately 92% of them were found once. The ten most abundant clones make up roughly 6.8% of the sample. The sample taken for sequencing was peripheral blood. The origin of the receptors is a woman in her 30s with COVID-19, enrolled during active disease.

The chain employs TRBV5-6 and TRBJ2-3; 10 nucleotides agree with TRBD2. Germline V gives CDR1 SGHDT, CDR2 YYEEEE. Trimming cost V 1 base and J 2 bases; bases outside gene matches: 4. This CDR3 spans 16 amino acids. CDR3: CASSLRLAGPTDTQYF. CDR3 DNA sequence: TGTGCCAGCAGCTTGCGACTAGCGGGCCCCACAGATACGCAGTATTTT.

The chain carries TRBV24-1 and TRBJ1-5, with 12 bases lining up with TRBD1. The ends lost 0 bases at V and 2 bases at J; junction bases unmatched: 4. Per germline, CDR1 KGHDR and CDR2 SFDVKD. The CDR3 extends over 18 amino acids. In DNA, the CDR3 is TGTGCCACCAGTGATTTGAAGGGACAGGGGGCAGGCAATCAGCCCCAGCATTTT. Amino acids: CATSDLKGQGAGNQPQHF.

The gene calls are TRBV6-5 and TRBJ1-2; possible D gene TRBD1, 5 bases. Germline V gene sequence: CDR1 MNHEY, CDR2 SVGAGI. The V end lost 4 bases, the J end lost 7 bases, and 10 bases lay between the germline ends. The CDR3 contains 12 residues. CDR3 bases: TGTGCCAGCAGTTCGGGGGTCGGTGGCTACACCTTC. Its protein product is CASSSGVGGYTF.

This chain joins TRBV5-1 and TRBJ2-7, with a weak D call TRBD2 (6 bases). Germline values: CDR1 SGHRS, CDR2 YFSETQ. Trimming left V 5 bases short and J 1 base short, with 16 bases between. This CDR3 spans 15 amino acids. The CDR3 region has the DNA TGCGCCAGCAGGCTTGGGACTCACTCTTCCTACGAGCAGTACTTC. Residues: CASRLGTHSSYEQYF.

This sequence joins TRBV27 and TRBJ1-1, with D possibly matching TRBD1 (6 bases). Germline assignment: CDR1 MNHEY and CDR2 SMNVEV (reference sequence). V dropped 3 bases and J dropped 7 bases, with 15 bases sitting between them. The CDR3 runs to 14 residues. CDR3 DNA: TGTGCCAGCAGTTTTCGGGGGGCGGTTGGTGAAGCTTTCTTT. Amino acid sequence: CASSFRGAVGEAFF.